These T cell receptor beta chains were read from a single sample in a study of human T cells and chemical hapten exposure. TCRdb fed the RACE reads into MiXCR, producing one record per CDR3 protein. The data show tens of thousands of distinct CDR3 sequences, 9.6% seen once. Sequencing was performed on whole blood, taken in connection with sensitization to the hapten diphenylcyclopropenone (DPC). These receptors came from a woman aged 25 to 39 with alopecia areata. Some clones in this sample may be carry-over from other donors' samples. The CDR3 runs from the conserved cysteine through the conserved F or W. Each record gives: clone size, V gene, D gene, J gene, CDR3 DNA, CDR3 protein. The D gene is left open where the match is weak. Where a row states a size, it is once, few, many or the class of an expanded clone; other rows omit it.

many	TRBV20-1	TRBD1	TRBJ2-1	TGCAGTGCTCCCCGGGACAGGTTGTACAATGAGCAGTTCTTC	CSAPRDRLYNEQFF
many	TRBV4-3	NA	TRBJ2-2	TGCGCCAGCAGCCAGCTCCGAGGGGGCGGGGATGACACCGGGGAGCTGTTTTTT	CASSQLRGGGDDTGELFF
many	TRBV4-2	TRBD1	TRBJ2-7	TGTGCCAGCAGCCCTGACAGGGGCTACGAGCAGTACTTC	CASSPDRGYEQYF
few	TRBV11-3	NA	TRBJ2-7	TGTGCCAGCAGCTCCGGGACAACCGGAACTTACGAGCAGTACTTC	CASSSGTTGTYEQYF
few	TRBV4-3	NA	TRBJ2-1	TGCGCCAGCAGCTCCCCGTTGGGGGGCAATGAGCAGTTCTTC	CASSSPLGGNEQFF
NA	TRBV9	NA	TRBJ2-3	TGTGCCAGCAGCGAAGAGGCGGATACGCAGTATTTT	CASSEEADTQYF
NA	TRBV29-1	NA	TRBJ2-3	TGCAGCGTTGAAGGCGGGAGAACTAGAGCGGGGACATACATCGGCACAGATACGCAGTATTTT	CSVEGGRTRAGTYIGTDTQYF
NA	TRBV7-9	NA	TRBJ1-2	TGTGCCAGCAGCTTAGAGACAGCTTATGGCTACACCTTC	CASSLETAYGYTF
NA	TRBV7-7	TRBD1	TRBJ2-1	TGTGCTAGCAGCTTAAATCGGGGCGACAGGGATGAGCAGTTCTTC	CASSLNRGDRDEQFF
few	TRBV4-1	NA	TRBJ2-3	TGCGCCAGCAGCCAAATACGAGGGGCCCCGAGCACAGATACGCAGTATTTT	CASSQIRGAPSTDTQYF
many	TRBV6-1	NA	TRBJ2-5	TGTGCCAGCAGCGTTAACCCGGCCAACCTCTTTCAAGAGACCCAGTACTTC	CASSVNPANLFQETQYF
NA	TRBV24-1	TRBD1	TRBJ2-5	TGTGCCACCAGTGAGCAGGGGACAGCCCAAGAGACCCAGTACTTC	CATSEQGTAQETQYF